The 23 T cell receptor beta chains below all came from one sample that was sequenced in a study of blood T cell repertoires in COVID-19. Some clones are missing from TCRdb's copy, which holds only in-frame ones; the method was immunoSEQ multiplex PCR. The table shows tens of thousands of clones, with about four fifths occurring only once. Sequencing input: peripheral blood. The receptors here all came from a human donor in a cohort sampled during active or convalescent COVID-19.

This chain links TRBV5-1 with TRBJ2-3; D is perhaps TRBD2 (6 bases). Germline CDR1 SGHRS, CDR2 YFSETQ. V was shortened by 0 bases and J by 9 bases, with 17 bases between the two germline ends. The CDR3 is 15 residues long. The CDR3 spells CASSLGGPWGGTQYF. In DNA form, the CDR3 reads TGCGCCAGCAGCTTGGGGGGCCCGTGGGGAGGCACGCAGTATTTT. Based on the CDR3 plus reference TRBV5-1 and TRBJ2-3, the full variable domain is KAGVTQTPRYLIKTRGQQVTLSCSPISGHRSVSWYQQTPGQGLQFLFEYFSETQRNKGNFPGRFSGRQFSNSRSEMNVSTLELGDSALYLCASSLGGPWGGTQYFGPGTRLTVL.

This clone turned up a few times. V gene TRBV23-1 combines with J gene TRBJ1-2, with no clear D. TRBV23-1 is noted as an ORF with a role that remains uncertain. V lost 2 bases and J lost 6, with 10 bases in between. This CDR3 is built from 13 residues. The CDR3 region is CASSQNGEDGYTF. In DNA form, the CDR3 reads TGCGCCAGCAGTCAAAACGGGGAGGATGGCTACACCTTC.

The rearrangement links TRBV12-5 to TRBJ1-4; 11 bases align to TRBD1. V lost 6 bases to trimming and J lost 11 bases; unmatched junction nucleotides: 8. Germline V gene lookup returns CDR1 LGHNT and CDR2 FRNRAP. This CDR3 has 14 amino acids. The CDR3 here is CASGPDRGRGKLFF. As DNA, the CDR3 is TGTGCTAGTGGCCCGGACAGGGGGCGTGGGAAACTGTTTTTT.

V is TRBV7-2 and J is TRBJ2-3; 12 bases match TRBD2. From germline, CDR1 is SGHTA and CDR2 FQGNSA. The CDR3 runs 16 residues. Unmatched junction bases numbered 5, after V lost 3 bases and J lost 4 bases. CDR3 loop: CASSFRASGGADTQYF. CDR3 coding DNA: TGTGCCAGCAGCTTTCGTGCTAGCGGGGGGGCAGATACGCAGTATTTT.

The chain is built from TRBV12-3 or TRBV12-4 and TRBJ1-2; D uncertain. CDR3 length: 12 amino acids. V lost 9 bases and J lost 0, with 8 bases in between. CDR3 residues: CASGSSNYGYTF. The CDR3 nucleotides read TGTGCCAGTGGCAGTTCTAACTATGGCTACACCTTC.

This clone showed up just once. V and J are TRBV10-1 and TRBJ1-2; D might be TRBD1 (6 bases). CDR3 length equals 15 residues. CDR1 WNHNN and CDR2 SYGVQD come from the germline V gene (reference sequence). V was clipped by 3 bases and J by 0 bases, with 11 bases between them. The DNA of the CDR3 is TGCGCCAGCAGTGACCCCCAGGGGACTAACTATGGCTACACCTTC. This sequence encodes CASSDPQGTNYGYTF.

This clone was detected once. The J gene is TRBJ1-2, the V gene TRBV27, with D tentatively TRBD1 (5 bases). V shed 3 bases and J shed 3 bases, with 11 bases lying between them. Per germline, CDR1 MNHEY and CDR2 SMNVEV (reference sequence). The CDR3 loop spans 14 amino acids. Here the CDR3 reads CASSFNARDYGYTF. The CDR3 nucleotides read TGTGCCAGCAGTTTTAATGCCAGGGACTATGGCTACACCTTC.

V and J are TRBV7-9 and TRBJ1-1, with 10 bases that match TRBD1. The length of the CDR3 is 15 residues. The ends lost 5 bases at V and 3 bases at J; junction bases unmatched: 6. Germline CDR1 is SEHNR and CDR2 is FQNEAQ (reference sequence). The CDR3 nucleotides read TGTGCCAGCAGCCTGACAGGGGGCGGGGACACTGAAGCTTTCTTT. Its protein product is CASSLTGGGDTEAFF.

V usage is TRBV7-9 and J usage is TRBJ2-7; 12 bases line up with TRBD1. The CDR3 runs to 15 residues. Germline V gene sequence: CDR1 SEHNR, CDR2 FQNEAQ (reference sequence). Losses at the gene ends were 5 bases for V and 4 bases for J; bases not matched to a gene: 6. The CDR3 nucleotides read TGTGCCAGCAGCGTCTCGGGACAGGGGGCTTACGAGCAGTACTTC. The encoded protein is CASSVSGQGAYEQYF.

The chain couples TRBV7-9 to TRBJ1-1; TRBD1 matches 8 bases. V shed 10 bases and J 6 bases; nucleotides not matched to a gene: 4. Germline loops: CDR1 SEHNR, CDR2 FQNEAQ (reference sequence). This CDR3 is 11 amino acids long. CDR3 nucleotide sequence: TGTGCCACGGAACAGGGGGCTGAAGCTTTCTTT. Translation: CATEQGAEAFF.

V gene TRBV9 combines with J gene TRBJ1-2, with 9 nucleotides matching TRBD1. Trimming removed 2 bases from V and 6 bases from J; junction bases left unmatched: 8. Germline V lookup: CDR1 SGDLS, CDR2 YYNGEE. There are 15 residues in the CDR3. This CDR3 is CASSVTYRGQDGYTF. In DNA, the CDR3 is TGTGCCAGCAGCGTTACGTACAGGGGGCAAGATGGCTACACCTTC. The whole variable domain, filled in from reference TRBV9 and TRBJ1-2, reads DSGVTQTPKHLITATGQRVTLRCSPRSGDLSVYWYQQSLDQGLQFLIQYYNGEERAKGNILERFSAQQFPDLHSELNLSSLELGDSALYFCASSVTYRGQDGYTFGSGTRLTVV.

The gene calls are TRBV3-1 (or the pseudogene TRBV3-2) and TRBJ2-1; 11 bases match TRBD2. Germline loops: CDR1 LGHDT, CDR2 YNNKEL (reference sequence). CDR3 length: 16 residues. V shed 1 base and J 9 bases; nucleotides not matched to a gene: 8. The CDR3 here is CASSQGIAGGLREQFF. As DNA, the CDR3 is TGTGCCAGCAGCCAAGGAATAGCGGGGGGGCTTCGTGAGCAGTTCTTC.

The CDR3 region is CASSNPGGGGSQPQHF. In DNA form, the CDR3 reads TGTGCCAGCAGCAACCCGGGAGGGGGCGGAAGTCAGCCCCAGCATTTT. The V gene is TRBV6-6, the J gene TRBJ1-5; 7 bases line up with TRBD1. CDR1 MNHNY and CDR2 SVGAGI come from the germline V gene (reference sequence). The CDR3 runs 16 residues. J gave up 6 bases and V 6 bases, and 14 bases lay outside the gene matches.

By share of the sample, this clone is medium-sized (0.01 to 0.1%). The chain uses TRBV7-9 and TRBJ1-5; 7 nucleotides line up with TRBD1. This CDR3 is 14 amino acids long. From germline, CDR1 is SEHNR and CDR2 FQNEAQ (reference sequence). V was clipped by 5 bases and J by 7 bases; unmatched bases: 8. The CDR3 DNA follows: TGTGCCAGCAGCCTCGACAGGGATCGGCAGCCCCAGCATTTT. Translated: CASSLDRDRQPQHF.

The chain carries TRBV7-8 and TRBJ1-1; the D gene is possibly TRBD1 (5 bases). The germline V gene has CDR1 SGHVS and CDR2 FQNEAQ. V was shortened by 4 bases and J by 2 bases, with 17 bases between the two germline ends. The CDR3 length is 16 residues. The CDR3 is CASSYPQGSLNTEAFF. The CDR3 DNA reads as TGTGCCAGCAGCTACCCGCAGGGAAGTTTAAACACTGAAGCTTTCTTT.

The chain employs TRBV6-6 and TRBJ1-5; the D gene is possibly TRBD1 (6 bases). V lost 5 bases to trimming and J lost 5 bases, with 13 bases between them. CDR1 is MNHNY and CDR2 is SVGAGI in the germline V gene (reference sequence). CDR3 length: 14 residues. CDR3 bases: TGTGCCAGCAGTCACCGGGACACCCATCAGCCCCAGCATTTT. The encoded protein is CASSHRDTHQPQHF.

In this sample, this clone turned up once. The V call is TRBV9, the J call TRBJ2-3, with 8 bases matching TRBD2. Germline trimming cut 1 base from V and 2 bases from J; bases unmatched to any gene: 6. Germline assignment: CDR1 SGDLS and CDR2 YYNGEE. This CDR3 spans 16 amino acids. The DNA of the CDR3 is TGTGCCAGCAGCGTACGCGGGGGGACTAACACAGATACGCAGTATTTT. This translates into CASSVRGGTNTDTQYF.

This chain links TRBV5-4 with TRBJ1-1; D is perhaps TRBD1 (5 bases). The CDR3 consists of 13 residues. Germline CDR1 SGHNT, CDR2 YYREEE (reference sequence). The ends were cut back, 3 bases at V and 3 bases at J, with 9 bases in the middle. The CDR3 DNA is TGTGCCAGCAGCTCCAGGGTGGACACTGAAGCTTTCTTT. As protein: CASSSRVDTEAFF.

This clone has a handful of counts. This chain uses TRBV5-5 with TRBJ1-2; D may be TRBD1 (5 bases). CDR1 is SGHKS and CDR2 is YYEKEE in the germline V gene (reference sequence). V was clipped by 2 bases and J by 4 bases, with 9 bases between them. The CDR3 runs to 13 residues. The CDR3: CASSLGVRYGYTF. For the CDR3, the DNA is TGTGCCAGCAGCTTAGGGGTGCGCTATGGCTACACCTTC.

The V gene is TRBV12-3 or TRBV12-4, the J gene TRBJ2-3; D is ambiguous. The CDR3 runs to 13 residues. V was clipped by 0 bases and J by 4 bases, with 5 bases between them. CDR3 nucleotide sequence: TGTGCCAGCAGTTTAGCGGGCGCAGATACGCAGTATTTT. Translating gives CASSLAGADTQYF.

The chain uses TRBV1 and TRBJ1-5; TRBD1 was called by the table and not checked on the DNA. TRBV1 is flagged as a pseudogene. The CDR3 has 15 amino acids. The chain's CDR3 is CTSSQGQGACQPQHF. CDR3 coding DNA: TGCACCAGCAGCCAAGGACAGGGGGCTTGTCAGCCCCAGCATTTT.

CDR3 amino acids: CASSLRRGGSNEQYF. In DNA form, the CDR3 reads TGTGCCAGCAGTTTACGGAGGGGGGGGTCCAACGAGCAGTACTTC. The V and J genes are TRBV27 and TRBJ2-7; weak D call: TRBD2 (7 bases). Trimming removed 2 bases from V and 5 bases from J, with 16 bases in between. The CDR3 is 15 residues long. Germline assignment: CDR1 MNHEY and CDR2 SMNVEV (reference sequence).

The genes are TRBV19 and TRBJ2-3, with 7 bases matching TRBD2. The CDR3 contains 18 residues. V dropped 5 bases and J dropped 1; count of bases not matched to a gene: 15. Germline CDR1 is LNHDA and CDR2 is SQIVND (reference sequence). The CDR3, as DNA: TGTGCCAGTAGTTACCCGGCGAGTGTGGGGGGGGGCACAGATACGCAGTATTTT. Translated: CASSYPASVGGGTDTQYF. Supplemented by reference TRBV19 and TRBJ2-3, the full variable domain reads DGGITQSPKYLFRKEGQNVTLSCEQNLNHDAMYWYRQDPGQGLRLIYYSQIVNDFQKGDIAEGYSVSREKKESFPLTVTSAQKNPTAFYLCASSYPASVGGGTDTQYFGPGTRLTVL.